Following are 18 T cell receptor beta chains from one sample sequenced in a study of identical twins. Each CDR3 protein is one row after TCRdb ran MiXCR on the 5' RACE reads. The sample lists fewer than 900,000 distinct CDR3 sequences, over 20% occurring once. These data are also associated with another study on T cells expressing NK-cell markers.

Sequencing input: PBMCs. All receptors derive from a woman under 30 in good health.

In this sample, this clonotype turned up a few times. V gene TRBV7-9 combines with J gene TRBJ2-1, with TRBD2 matching over 7 bases. This CDR3 has 16 residues. In germline, CDR1 is SEHNR, CDR2 FQNEAQ (reference sequence). The V gene end was trimmed by 4 bases and the J gene end by 1 base; junction bases not matched to a gene: 7. CDR3: CASSSSTGGSYNEQFF. The CDR3 DNA sequence: TGTGCCAGCAGCTCTAGCACGGGGGGTTCCTACAATGAGCAGTTCTTC.

The rearrangement links TRBV11-2 to TRBJ2-2; D is tentatively TRBD1 or TRBD2 (5 bases each). V was pared by 4 bases and J by 4 bases, with 10 bases between. Germline values: CDR1 SGHAT, CDR2 FQNNGV. CDR3 size: 14 residues. The CDR3 region has the DNA TGTGCCAGCAGCTCTACCGGGACCACCGGGGAGCTGTTTTTT. This sequence encodes CASSSTGTTGELFF.

The rearrangement links TRBV6-5 to TRBJ1-1, with 10 nucleotides matching TRBD1. The CDR3 spans 16 residues. Germline V CDR1 and CDR2: MNHEY, SVGAGI. Trimming cost V 2 bases and J 3 bases; bases outside gene matches: 6. CDR3 loop: CASSYLGTGEDTEAFF. The CDR3 bases are TGTGCCAGCAGTTACCTCGGGACAGGGGAGGACACTGAAGCTTTCTTT.

The sample holds a few counts of this clonotype. V gene TRBV5-1 combines with J gene TRBJ2-3; 12 nucleotides match TRBD2. The CDR3 is 16 residues long. From germline, CDR1 is SGHRS and CDR2 YFSETQ. Trimming removed 1 base from V and 6 bases from J; junction bases left unmatched: 6. CDR3 amino acids: CASSLLAGGPRDTQYF. In DNA, the CDR3 is TGCGCCAGCAGCTTGCTAGCGGGAGGGCCAAGGGATACGCAGTATTTT.

This chain joins TRBV7-9 and TRBJ2-1, with 12 positions matching TRBD2. CDR1 and CDR2 (germline): SEHNR, FQNEAQ (reference sequence). This CDR3 is 15 amino acids long. V shed 5 bases, J shed 9 bases, and the junction held 8 bases outside the gene matches. The CDR3 protein is CASSTRLAGEGEQFF. CDR3 DNA sequence: TGTGCCAGCAGCACCCGACTAGCGGGAGAAGGTGAGCAGTTCTTC.

This clonotype was detected only a few times. The V call is TRBV3-1, the J call TRBJ2-5; D is ambiguous. With 5 bases removed from V and 5 bases from J, the gap between germline ends came to 12 bases. The CDR3 spans 13 residues. Germline CDR1 LGHDT, CDR2 YNNKEL (reference sequence). Written as DNA, the CDR3 is TGTGCCAGCAGCTCCGCCCCATGGGAGACCCAGTACTTC. Translation gives CASSSAPWETQYF.

Note on this clonotype: A much more abundant neighbour one base away suggests this may be a read error. This rearrangement joins TRBV6-2 or TRBV6-3 to TRBJ2-1; D is ambiguous. The V end was cut by 7 bases, the J end by 10 bases, with 14 bases between. From germline, CDR1 is MNHEY and CDR2 SVGEGT. This CDR3 contains 12 residues. The CDR3 here is CASMNVLREQFF. The DNA of the CDR3 is TGTGCCAGCATGAACGTACTCCGGGAGCAGTTCTTC.

The gene calls are TRBV4-3 and TRBJ1-1; a weak D match, TRBD1 (6 bases). Germline V gene data show CDR1 as LGHNA and CDR2 as YSLEER. The V gene lost 4 bases and the J gene lost 4 bases, with 13 bases spanning the gap. The CDR3 totals 14 residues. The chain's CDR3 is CASSPGQSPTEAFF. The CDR3 DNA reads TGCGCCAGCAGCCCGGGACAATCCCCCACTGAAGCTTTCTTT.

The J gene is TRBJ2-1, the V gene TRBV7-9; perhaps D is TRBD1 or TRBD2 (5 bases each). Per germline, CDR1 SEHNR and CDR2 FQNEAQ (reference sequence). Between the trimmed V and J ends, which lost 5 bases and 2 bases, there was a span of 13 bases. The length of the CDR3 is 15 residues. The CDR3 here is CASSLRDVTYNEQFF. The DNA of the CDR3 is TGTGCCAGCAGCCTCCGGGACGTGACCTACAATGAGCAGTTCTTC.

Only a few counts were recorded for this clonotype. This rearrangement joins TRBV6-2 or TRBV6-3 to TRBJ2-2; 10 bases are shared with TRBD1. The CDR3 covers 17 residues. Germline loops: CDR1 MNHEY, CDR2 SVGEGT. V lost 10 bases, J lost 2 bases, and 13 bases stayed unmatched. The CDR3 reads CATPRDRGHPNTGELFF. The CDR3 DNA reads as TGTGCCACCCCCCGGGACAGGGGACATCCAAACACCGGGGAGCTGTTTTTT.

The table lists this clonotype with a few counts. The chain couples TRBV20-1 to TRBJ2-1; tentative D call: TRBD1 (5 bases). Per the germline V gene, CDR1 is DFQATT and CDR2 is SNEGSKA (reference sequence). The germline V and J ends were trimmed by 6 bases and 1 base, with 13 bases remaining between them. This CDR3 is 14 amino acids long. The CDR3 here is CSALFSGSYNEQFF. CDR3 DNA sequence: TGCAGTGCCCTCTTTTCAGGGTCCTACAATGAGCAGTTCTTC.

This clonotype was recorded at least ten times. The chain couples TRBV7-2 to TRBJ2-7, with D unresolved. Trimming cost V 3 bases and J 5 bases, with 17 bases left between them. CDR1 and CDR2 (germline): SGHTA, FQGNSA. This CDR3 has 15 residues. Written as DNA, the CDR3 is TGTGCCAGCAGCTTGGGCTCGGGCGGAAGAAACGAGCAGTACTTC. Translating gives CASSLGSGGRNEQYF. The full variable domain, completed using reference TRBV7-2 and TRBJ2-7, is GAGVSQSPSNKVTEKGKDVELRCDPISGHTALYWYRQSLGQGLEFLIYFQGNSAPDKSGLPSDRFSAERTGGSVSTLTIQRTQQEDSAVYLCASSLGSGGRNEQYFGPGTRLTVT.

The table lists this clonotype with many counts. The V gene is TRBV5-4, the J gene TRBJ2-3; weak D call: TRBD2 (6 bases). CDR3 length: 15 amino acids. V was cut by 4 bases and J by 4 bases, with 16 bases left in between. Germline CDR1 reads SGHNT; CDR2 reads YYREEE (reference sequence). CDR3 loop: CASSPPGTVPDTQYF. CDR3 nucleotide sequence: TGTGCCAGCAGCCCGCCCGGGACTGTTCCAGATACGCAGTATTTT.

This rearrangement joins TRBV20-1 to TRBJ2-7; 7 bases agree with TRBD1. Trimming removed 0 bases from V and 2 bases from J; junction bases left unmatched: 10. The CDR3 spans 16 residues. Germline loops: CDR1 DFQATT, CDR2 SNEGSKA (reference sequence). CDR3 sequence: CSARERTNRGTYEQYF. As DNA, the CDR3 is TGCAGTGCTAGAGAACGAACGAACAGGGGCACCTACGAGCAGTACTTC.

This clonotype was recorded many times. The chain links TRBV9 to TRBJ1-1; possibly TRBD1 for D (6 bases). Trimming left V 4 bases short and J 0 bases short, with 22 bases between. Per the germline V gene, CDR1 is SGDLS and CDR2 is YYNGEE. The CDR3 has 18 residues. The CDR3 nucleotides are TGTGCCAGCAGCCCGGAAGGAGGGGGGCTTGAAATGAACACTGAAGCTTTCTTT. Protein sequence: CASSPEGGGLEMNTEAFF. Full variable domain (rest looked up from reference TRBV9 and TRBJ1-1): DSGVTQTPKHLITATGQRVTLRCSPRSGDLSVYWYQQSLDQGLQFLIQYYNGEERAKGNILERFSAQQFPDLHSELNLSSLELGDSALYFCASSPEGGGLEMNTEAFFGQGTRLTVV.

As for this clonotype: A junction boundary mismatches the germline segment, possibly from a read error. V gene TRBV6-4 combines with J gene TRBJ2-5; D possibly uses TRBD1 or TRBD2 (6 bases each). The germline CDR1 and CDR2 sequences are MRHNA and SNTAGT. CDR3 size: 19 residues. In nucleotides, the CDR3 is TGTGCCTGCAGTCCATCCCGGCTTCGGTCTGGGGGGCAAGGAGAGACCCAGTACTTC. It yields the protein CACSPSRLRSGGQGETQYF.

This sequence joins TRBV10-3 and TRBJ2-7; TRBD1 is a possible D gene (7 bases). This CDR3 comprises 16 residues. V lost 2 bases to trimming and J lost 0 bases, with 14 bases between them. Germline CDR1 and CDR2: ENHRY and SYGVKD. The CDR3 sequence is CAISEPARGVSYEQYF. CDR3 nucleotide sequence: TGTGCCATCAGTGAGCCGGCCAGGGGGGTCTCCTACGAGCAGTACTTC.

A word on this clonotype: At one end, the junction sequence differs from germline, possibly due to a read error. The chain links TRBV9 to TRBJ1-4; D uncertain. Germline V CDR1 and CDR2: SGDLS, YYNGEE. There are 14 residues in the CDR3. CDR3 bases: TGTGCCAGCAGCGTAGACCCACTCAATGAAAACCTGTTTTTT. It translates to CASSVDPLNENLFF.